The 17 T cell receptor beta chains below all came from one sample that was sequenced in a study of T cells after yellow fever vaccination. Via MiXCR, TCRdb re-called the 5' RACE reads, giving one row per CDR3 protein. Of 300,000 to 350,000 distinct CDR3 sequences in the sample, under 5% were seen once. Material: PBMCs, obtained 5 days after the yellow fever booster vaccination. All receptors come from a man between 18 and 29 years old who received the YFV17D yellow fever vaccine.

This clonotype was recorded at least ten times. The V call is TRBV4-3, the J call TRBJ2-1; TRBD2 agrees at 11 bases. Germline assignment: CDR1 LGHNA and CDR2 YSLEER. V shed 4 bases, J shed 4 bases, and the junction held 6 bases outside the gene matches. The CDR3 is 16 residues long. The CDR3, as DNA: TGCGCCAGCAGCCGGGGACTAGCGGACCGTTACAATGAGCAGTTCTTC. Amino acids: CASSRGLADRYNEQFF.

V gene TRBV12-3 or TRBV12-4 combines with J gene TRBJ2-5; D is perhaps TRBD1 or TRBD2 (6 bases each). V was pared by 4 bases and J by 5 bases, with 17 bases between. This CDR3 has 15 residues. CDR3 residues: CASSSLTRGPETQYF. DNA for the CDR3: TGTGCCAGCAGTTCCCTAACACGGGGGCCTGAGACCCAGTACTTC.

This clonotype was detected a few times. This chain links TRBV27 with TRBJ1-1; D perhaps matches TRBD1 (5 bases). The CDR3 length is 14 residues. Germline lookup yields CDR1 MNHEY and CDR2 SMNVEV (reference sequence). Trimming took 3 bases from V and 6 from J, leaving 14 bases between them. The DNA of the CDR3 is TGTGCCAGCAGTTTTGGTCTCCGGGGGGCTGAAGCTTTCTTT. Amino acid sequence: CASSFGLRGAEAFF.

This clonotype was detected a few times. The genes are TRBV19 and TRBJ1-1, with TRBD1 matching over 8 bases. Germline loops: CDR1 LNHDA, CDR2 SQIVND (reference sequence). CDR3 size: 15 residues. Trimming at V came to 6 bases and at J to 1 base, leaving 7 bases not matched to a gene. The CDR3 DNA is TGTGCCAGTAGCCTTCCCAGGGGGCAGAACACTGAAGCTTTCTTT. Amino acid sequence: CASSLPRGQNTEAFF.

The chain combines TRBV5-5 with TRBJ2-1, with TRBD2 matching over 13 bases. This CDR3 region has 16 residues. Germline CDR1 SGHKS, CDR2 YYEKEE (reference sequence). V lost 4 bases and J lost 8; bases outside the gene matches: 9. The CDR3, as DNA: TGTGCCAGCAGCCACACTAGCGGGGGGGCCTTGTATGAGCAGTTCTTC. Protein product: CASSHTSGGALYEQFF.

The CDR3 bases are TGTGCCAGCAGCCCCGGACAGGTCCCCGCTAGCAATCAGCCCCAGCATTTT. Amino acids: CASSPGQVPASNQPQHF. The genes are TRBV5-8 and TRBJ1-5; 7 nucleotides match TRBD1. Germline lookup yields CDR1 SGHTS and CDR2 YDEGEE. J was trimmed by 0 bases and V by 4 bases; bases with no gene match: 10. CDR3 length: 17 residues.

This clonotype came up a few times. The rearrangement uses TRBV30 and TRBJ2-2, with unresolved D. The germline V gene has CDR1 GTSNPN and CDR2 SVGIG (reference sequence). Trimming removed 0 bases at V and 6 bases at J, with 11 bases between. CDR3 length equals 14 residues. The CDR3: CAWSVIIGAGELFF. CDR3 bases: TGTGCCTGGAGTGTAATAATTGGGGCCGGGGAGCTGTTTTTT.

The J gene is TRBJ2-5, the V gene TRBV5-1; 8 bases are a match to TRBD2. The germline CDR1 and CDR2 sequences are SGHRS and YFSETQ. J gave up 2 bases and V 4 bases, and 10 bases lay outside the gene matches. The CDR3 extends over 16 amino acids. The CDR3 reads CASSTGVAGFQETQYF. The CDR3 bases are TGCGCCAGCAGCACCGGGGTAGCGGGGTTTCAAGAGACCCAGTACTTC.

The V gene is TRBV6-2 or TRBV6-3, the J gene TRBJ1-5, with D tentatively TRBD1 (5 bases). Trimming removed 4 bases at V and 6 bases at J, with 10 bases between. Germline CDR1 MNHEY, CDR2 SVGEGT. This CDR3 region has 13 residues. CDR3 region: CASSWGGGQPQHF. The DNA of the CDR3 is TGTGCCAGCAGTTGGGGGGGAGGTCAGCCCCAGCATTTT.

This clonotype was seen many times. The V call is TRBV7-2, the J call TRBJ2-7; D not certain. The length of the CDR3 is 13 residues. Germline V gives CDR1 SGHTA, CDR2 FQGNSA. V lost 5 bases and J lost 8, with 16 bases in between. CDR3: CASSLTVFLKQYF. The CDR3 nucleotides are TGTGCCAGCAGCCTCACGGTCTTCCTGAAGCAGTACTTC.

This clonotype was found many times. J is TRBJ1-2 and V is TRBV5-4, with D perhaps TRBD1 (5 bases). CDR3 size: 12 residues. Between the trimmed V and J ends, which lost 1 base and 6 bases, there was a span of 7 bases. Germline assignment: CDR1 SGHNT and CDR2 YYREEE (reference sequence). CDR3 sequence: CASSLTGHGYTF. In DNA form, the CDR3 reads TGTGCCAGCAGCTTGACGGGACATGGCTACACCTTC.

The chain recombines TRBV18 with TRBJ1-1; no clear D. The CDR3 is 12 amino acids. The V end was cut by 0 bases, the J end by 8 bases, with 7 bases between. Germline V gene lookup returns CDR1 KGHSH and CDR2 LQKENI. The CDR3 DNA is TGTGCCAGCTCACCACCGGCGGGGGAAGCTTTCTTT. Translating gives CASSPPAGEAFF.

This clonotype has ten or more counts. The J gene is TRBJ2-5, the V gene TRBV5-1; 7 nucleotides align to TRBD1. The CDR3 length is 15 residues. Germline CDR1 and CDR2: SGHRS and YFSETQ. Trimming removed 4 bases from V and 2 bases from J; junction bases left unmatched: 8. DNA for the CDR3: TGCGCCAGCAGCATTATACCGGGACAGCAAGAGACCCAGTACTTC. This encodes CASSIIPGQQETQYF.

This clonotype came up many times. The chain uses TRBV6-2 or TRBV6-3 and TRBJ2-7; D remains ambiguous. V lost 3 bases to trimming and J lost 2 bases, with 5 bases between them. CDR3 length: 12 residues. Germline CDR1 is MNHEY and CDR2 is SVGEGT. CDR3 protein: CASSYPAYEQYF. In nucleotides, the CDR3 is TGTGCCAGCAGTTATCCGGCCTACGAGCAGTACTTC.

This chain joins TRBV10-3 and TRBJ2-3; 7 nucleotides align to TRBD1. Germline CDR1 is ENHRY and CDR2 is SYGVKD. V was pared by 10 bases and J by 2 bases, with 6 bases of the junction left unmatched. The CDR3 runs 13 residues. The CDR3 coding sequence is TGTGCCACGGGCAGGGGGAACACAGATACGCAGTATTTT. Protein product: CATGRGNTDTQYF.

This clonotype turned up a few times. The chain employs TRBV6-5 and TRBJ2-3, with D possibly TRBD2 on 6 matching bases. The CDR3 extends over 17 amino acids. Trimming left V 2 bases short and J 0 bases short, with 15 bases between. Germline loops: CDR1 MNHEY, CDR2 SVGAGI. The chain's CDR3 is CASSYKGRGASTDTQYF. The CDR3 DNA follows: TGTGCCAGCAGTTACAAGGGGCGCGGGGCTAGCACAGATACGCAGTATTTT.

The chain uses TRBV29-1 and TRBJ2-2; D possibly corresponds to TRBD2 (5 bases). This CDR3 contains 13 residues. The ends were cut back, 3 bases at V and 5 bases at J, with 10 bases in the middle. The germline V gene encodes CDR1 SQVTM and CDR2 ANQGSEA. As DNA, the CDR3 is TGCAGCGTTGATCGGTCGGGGACCGGGGAGCTGTTTTTT. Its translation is CSVDRSGTGELFF.